The entry that follows covers one T cell receptor beta chain sequence. The sample is drawn from a study of blood T cell repertoires in COVID-19. Whole-study context: Sources were T cells, B-cell-depleted T cells, or PBMCs; the material itself was cDNA or gDNA.

V dropped 1 base and J dropped 1 base, with 8 bases sitting between them. CDR3 length: 15 amino acids. Germline-derived CDR1 and CDR2 are MGHDK and SYGVNS. Across about two dozen US areas, participants ranged in age from about 18 to 89 years. Cohorts were assigned according to the clinical history that participants reported. As handled by the study authors: Scientists estimated how many nucleated cells there were by amplifying reference gene primers. TCRdb's table, derived via immunoSEQ multiplex PCR, lists solely in-frame clones and lacks some. V, J and clone size were drawn from that table, and D and trimming were deduced from the DNA. The profile shows roughly 200,000 clones, around 86% of them singletons.

The chain combines TRBV25-1 with TRBJ2-4; TRBD2 is a possible D gene (5 bases). Sequenced material: PBMCs or T cells enriched from blood (not recorded which). This TCR came from a man between 35 and 55 years old with acute COVID-19. CDR3 sequence reads: CASSEFGVAKNIQYF. The CDR3 DNA reads TGTGCCAGCAGTGAATTCGGGGTTGCCAAAAACATTCAGTACTTC.